A selection of T cell receptor beta chains follows, all from one sample in a study of control samples from healthy donors and cancer patients. Sequencing was performed with immunoSEQ multiplex PCR; in TCRdb, only in-frame clones are kept and a portion is missing. Here the sample spans 70,000 to 75,000 clones, around 92% being singletons. The sample taken for sequencing was PBMCs. The origin of the receptors is a man in his sixties with lung cancer. Both conserved end residues are part of each CDR3. The D gene is left open where the match is weak. Where a row states a size, it is once, few, many or the class of an expanded clone; other rows omit it.

d_gene	abundance	len	v_gene	j_gene	CDR3nt	CDR3aa
TRBD1	NA	15	TRBV9	TRBJ2-3	TGTGCCAGCAGCGTAGGGACAGGGGTGGCAGATACGCAGTATTTT	CASSVGTGVADTQYF
NA	NA	15	TRBV6-1	TRBJ2-6	TGTGCCAGCAGTGAGAGAGGCTCTGGGGCCAACGTCCTGACTTTC	CASSERGSGANVLTF
NA	NA	15	TRBV7-6	TRBJ1-6	TGTGCCAGCACCCAGATGGGTTCCCCTAATTCACCCCTCCACTTT	CASTQMGSPNSPLHF
TRBD1	NA	15	TRBV9	TRBJ1-2	TGTGCCAGCAGCGTAGCTGCGACAGGGTACTATGGCTACACCTTC	CASSVAATGYYGYTF
NA	NA	16	TRBV6-1	TRBJ1-1	TGTGCCAGCAGTGAAGGGGAGGAGGGAGTAAGGACTGAAGCTTTCTTT	CASSEGEEGVRTEAFF
TRBD1	NA	12	TRBV7-3	TRBJ2-3	TGTGCCAGCAGCTCTAGACAGGGGCCGCAGTATTTT	CASSSRQGPQYF
NA	NA	17	TRBV5-1	TRBJ2-3	TGCGCCAGCAGCTTACCCTGGGACGTACTGCAAACAGATACGCAGTATTTT	CASSLPWDVLQTDTQYF
NA	NA	15	TRBV6-5	TRBJ1-5	TGTGCCAGCAGTTACTCATCAGGGGATAATCAGCCCCAGCATTTT	CASSYSSGDNQPQHF
TRBD1	NA	11	TRBV5-1	TRBJ2-1	TGCGCCAGCAGCACCGGGACAGGGAAGGTCTTC	CASSTGTGKVF
NA	NA	14	TRBV3-1/TRBV3-2	TRBJ1-1	TGTGCCAGCAGCCAAGATTACAGGGTGTCTGAAGCTTTCTTT	CASSQDYRVSEAFF
NA	NA	13	TRBV29-1	TRBJ1-4	TGCAGCGCAAGAGAGTCAACTAATGAAAAACTGTTTTTT	CSARESTNEKLFF
NA	few	16	TRBV5-5	TRBJ1-4	TGTGCCAGCAGCTTGGGACAGGCTTCCAACCGGGAAAAACTGTTTTTT	CASSLGQASNREKLFF
TRBD2	NA	13	TRBV7-9	TRBJ2-1	TGTGCCAGCAGCTCCCCGGGGGGGAATGAGCAGTTCTTC	CASSSPGGNEQFF
TRBD1	once	15	TRBV27	TRBJ2-6	TGTGCCAGCAGTCGACAGGGATCTGGGGCCAACGTCCTGACTTTC	CASSRQGSGANVLTF
NA	NA	14	TRBV5-1	TRBJ2-5	TGCGCCAGCAGCTTGCAGGTCAGGGAAGAGACCCAGTACTTC	CASSLQVREETQYF
NA	NA	13	TRBV10-1	TRBJ1-4	TGCGCCAGCAGTGAGAGGCAGAATGAAAAACTGTTTTTT	CASSERQNEKLFF
NA	NA	14	TRBV7-2	TRBJ1-2	TGTGCCAGCAGCTTAGATCTTCGGAACTATGGCTACACCTTC	CASSLDLRNYGYTF